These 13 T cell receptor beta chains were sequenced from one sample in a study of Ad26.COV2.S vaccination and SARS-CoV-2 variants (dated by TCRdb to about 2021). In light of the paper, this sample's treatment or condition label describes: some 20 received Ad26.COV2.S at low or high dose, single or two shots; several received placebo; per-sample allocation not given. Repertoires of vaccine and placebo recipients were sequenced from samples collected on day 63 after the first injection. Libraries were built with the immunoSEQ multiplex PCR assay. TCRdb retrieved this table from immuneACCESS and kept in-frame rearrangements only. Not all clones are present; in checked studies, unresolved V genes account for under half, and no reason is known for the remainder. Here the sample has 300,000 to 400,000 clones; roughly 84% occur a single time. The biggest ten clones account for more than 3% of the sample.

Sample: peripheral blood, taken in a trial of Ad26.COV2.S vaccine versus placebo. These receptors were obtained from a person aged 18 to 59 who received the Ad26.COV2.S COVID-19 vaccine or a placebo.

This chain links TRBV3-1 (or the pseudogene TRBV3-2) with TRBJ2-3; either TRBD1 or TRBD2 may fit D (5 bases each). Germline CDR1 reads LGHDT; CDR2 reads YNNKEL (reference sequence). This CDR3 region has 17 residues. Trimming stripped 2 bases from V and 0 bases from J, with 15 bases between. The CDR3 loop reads CASSQSSGPTSTDTQYF. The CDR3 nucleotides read TGTGCCAGCAGCCAAAGCTCGGGACCTACTAGCACAGATACGCAGTATTTT.

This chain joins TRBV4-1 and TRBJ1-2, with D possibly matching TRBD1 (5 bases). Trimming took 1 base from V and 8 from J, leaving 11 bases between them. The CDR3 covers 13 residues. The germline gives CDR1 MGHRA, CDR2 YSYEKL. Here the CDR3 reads CASSQANRNGYTF. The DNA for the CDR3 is TGCGCCAGCAGCCAAGCGAACAGGAACGGCTACACCTTC.

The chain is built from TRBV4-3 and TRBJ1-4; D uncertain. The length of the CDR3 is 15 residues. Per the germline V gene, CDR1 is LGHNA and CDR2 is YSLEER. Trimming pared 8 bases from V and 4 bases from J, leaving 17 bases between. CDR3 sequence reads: CASGKETGFNEKLFF. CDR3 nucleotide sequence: TGCGCCAGCGGAAAAGAAACTGGGTTTAATGAAAAACTGTTTTTT.

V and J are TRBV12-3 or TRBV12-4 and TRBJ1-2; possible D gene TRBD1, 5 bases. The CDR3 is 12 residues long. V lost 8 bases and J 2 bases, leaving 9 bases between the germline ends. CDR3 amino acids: CASGRVNYGYTF. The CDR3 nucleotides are TGTGCCAGCGGCAGGGTAAACTATGGCTACACCTTC.

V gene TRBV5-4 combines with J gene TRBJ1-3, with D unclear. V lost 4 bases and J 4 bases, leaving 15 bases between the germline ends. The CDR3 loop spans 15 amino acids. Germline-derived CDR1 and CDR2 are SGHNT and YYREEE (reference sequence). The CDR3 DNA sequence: TGTGCCAGCAGCGAGGACGTCCCTAGAGGAAACACCATATATTTT. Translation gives CASSEDVPRGNTIYF.

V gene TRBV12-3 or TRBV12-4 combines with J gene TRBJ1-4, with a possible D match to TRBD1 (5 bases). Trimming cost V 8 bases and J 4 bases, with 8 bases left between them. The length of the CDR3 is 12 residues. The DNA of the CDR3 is TGTGCCAGCGGACAAATTAATGAAAAACTGTTTTTT. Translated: CASGQINEKLFF.

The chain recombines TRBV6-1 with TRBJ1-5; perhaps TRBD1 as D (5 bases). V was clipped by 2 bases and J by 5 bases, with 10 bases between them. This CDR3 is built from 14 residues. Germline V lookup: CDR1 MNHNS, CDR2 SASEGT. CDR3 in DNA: TGTGCCAGCAGTGAACTCGGGGGACATCAGCCCCAGCATTTT. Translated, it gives CASSELGGHQPQHF.

The CDR3: CASSTEGYNEQFF. DNA of the CDR3: TGTGCCAGCAGTACTGAAGGCTACAATGAGCAGTTCTTC. V gene TRBV6-6 combines with J gene TRBJ2-1, with D uncertain. CDR3 length: 13 amino acids. The V and J ends lost 5 bases and 3 bases respectively, with 8 bases between them. Germline V CDR1 and CDR2: MNHNY, SVGAGI (reference sequence).

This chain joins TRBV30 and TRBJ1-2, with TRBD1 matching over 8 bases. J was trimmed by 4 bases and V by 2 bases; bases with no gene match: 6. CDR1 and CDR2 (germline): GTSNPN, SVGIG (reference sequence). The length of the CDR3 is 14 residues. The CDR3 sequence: CAWSLTGGSYGYTF. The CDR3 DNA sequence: TGTGCCTGGAGTTTAACAGGGGGGTCCTATGGCTACACCTTC.

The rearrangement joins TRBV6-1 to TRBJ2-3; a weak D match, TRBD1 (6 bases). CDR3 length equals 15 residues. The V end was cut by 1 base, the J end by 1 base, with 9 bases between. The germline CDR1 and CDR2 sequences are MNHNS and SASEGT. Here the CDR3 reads CASSEGGGGTDTQYF. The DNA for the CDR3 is TGTGCCAGCAGTGAAGGAGGGGGTGGCACAGATACGCAGTATTTT.

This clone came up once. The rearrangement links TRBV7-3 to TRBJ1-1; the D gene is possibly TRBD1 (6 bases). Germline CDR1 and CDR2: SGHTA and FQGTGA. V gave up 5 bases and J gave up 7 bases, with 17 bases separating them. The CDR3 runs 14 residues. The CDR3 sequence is CASSPLGQPGEAFF. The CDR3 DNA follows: TGTGCCAGCAGCCCCCTAGGACAGCCCGGTGAAGCTTTCTTT.

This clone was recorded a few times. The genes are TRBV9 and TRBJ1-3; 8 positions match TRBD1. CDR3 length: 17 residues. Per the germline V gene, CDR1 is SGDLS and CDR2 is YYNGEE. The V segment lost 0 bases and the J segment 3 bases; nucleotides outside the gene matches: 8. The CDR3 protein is CASSVESGGVGGNTIYF. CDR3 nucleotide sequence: TGTGCCAGCAGCGTAGAGTCAGGGGGCGTCGGTGGAAACACCATATATTTT.

DNA of the CDR3: TGTGCCAGCAGCCCCGGACAGGGAAATCAGCCCCAGCATTTT. Amino acid sequence: CASSPGQGNQPQHF. The rearrangement joins TRBV5-6 to TRBJ1-5; the match to TRBD1 covers 8 bases. The germline CDR1 and CDR2 sequences are SGHDT and YYEEEE. The CDR3 length is 14 residues. J gave up 4 bases and V 4 bases, and 4 bases lay outside the gene matches.